These T cell receptor beta chains were read from a single sample in a study of blood T cell repertoires in COVID-19. Data came from immunoSEQ multiplex PCR; TCRdb stores just in-frame clones and leaves some out. The table records 360,000 or so clones, 83% of them present only once. The source material was PBMCs or T cells enriched from blood (not recorded which). These receptors originate from a woman aged 50 to 60 who had recovered from COVID-19. Each CDR3 is given with its conserved first and last residue. D genes are given only for firm matches. Clone size is stated in some rows and not others, as once, few, many or a class when expanded.

abundance	v_gene	j_gene	d_gene	len	CDR3nt	CDR3aa
-	TRBV7-2	TRBJ1-1	-	14	TGTGCCAGCAGCTTAGAGACTCCGGGGTCTGAAGCTTTCTTT	CASSLETPGSEAFF
-	TRBV30	TRBJ2-7	-	16	TGTGCCTGGAGTGTAGCAAGGACAGATATATCCTACGAGCAGTACTTC	CAWSVARTDISYEQYF
-	TRBV24-1	TRBJ2-1	-	11	TGTGCCACCAGTGACGGGAATGAGCAGTTCTTC	CATSDGNEQFF
-	TRBV29-1	TRBJ2-7	TRBD1	16	TGCAGCGTGGCCGGGACAGGGACGGTTCAGTACTACGAGCAGTACTTC	CSVAGTGTVQYYEQYF
-	TRBV6-5	TRBJ1-2	TRBD1	13	TGTGCCAGCAGGGAGGGACAGGGCTTTGGCTACACCTTC	CASREGQGFGYTF
-	TRBV7-8	TRBJ2-2	-	16	TGTGCCAGCAGCTTTACGGGGGTGCCGAACACCGGGGAGCTGTTTTTT	CASSFTGVPNTGELFF
-	TRBV28	TRBJ2-1	TRBD2	15	TGTGCCAGCAGTTTAGGCGGGGGGCGATACAATGAGCAGTTCTTC	CASSLGGGRYNEQFF
-	TRBV5-1	TRBJ1-2	TRBD1	15	TGCGCCAGCAGCTCGACAGGGGATTTAGCTGGGGGCTACACCTTC	CASSSTGDLAGGYTF
-	TRBV19	TRBJ2-1	TRBD2	15	TGTGCCAGTAGTATGGGGACTAGCGGTCACAATGAGCAGTTCTTC	CASSMGTSGHNEQFF
-	TRBV11-3	TRBJ2-7	TRBD1	14	TGTGCCAGCAGACAGGGGGCACTCTCCTACGAGCAGTACTTC	CASRQGALSYEQYF
-	TRBV3-1/TRBV3-2	TRBJ2-2	-	16	TGTGCCAGCAGCCGAGGGGGGGTCCAGAACACCGGGGAGCTGTTTTTT	CASSRGGVQNTGELFF
-	TRBV14	TRBJ2-7	-	13	TGTGCCAGCAGCGATCCTCCAGGATCCGAGCAGTACTTC	CASSDPPGSEQYF
-	TRBV7-2	TRBJ2-1	TRBD2	15	TGTGCCAGCAGCGACGTAGCGGGGGGGCGGAATGAGCAGTTCTTC	CASSDVAGGRNEQFF
-	TRBV7-8	TRBJ2-7	-	13	TGTGCCAGCAGCTTAGGCCGGGAATACGAGCAGTACTTC	CASSLGREYEQYF
-	TRBV2	TRBJ1-1	TRBD1	18	TGTGCCAGCAGTGAAGGACGGACAGGGGGGGCGGGTAGCACTGAAGCTTTCTTT	CASSEGRTGGAGSTEAFF
few	TRBV25-1	TRBJ2-6	-	15	TGTGCCAGCAGTGAATCAGGGACTGGGGCCAACGTCCTGACTTTC	CASSESGTGANVLTF
-	TRBV27	TRBJ2-7	TRBD2	15	TGTGCCAGCAGTTTGTTATCTAGCGGGAGTGGGGAGCAGTACTTC	CASSLLSSGSGEQYF
-	TRBV5-1	TRBJ2-6	TRBD1	16	TGCGCCAGCAGCTGGACAGGAGTCTCTGGGGCCAACGTCCTGACTTTC	CASSWTGVSGANVLTF
few	TRBV30	TRBJ1-5	-	13	TGTGCCTGGAGTGAGGACAGATATCAGCCCCAGCATTTT	CAWSEDRYQPQHF
-	TRBV5-8	TRBJ2-3	-	16	TGTGCCAGCAGCCGCCCGGTGGGCAGAGCAACAGATACGCAGTATTTT	CASSRPVGRATDTQYF
-	TRBV9	TRBJ2-1	-	15	TGTGCCAGCACCCCAGGGGACGGACCTTTCGATGAGCAGTTCTTC	CASTPGDGPFDEQFF
-	TRBV9	TRBJ1-5	-	15	TGTGCCAGCAGCGTAGAGGGGGTAGGCAATCAGCCCCAGCATTTT	CASSVEGVGNQPQHF
-	TRBV30	TRBJ1-4	TRBD1	14	TGTGCCTGGAGTCGGGCAGGGGGCGCGGAAAAACTGTTTTTT	CAWSRAGGAEKLFF
once	TRBV19	TRBJ1-5	TRBD1	12	TGTGCCACCTCGGACAGGGTCCAGCCCCAGCATTTT	CATSDRVQPQHF
-	TRBV5-6	TRBJ2-2	TRBD2	16	TGTGCCAGCAGCCCGATTGGGACTAGGCGCACCGGGGAGCTGTTTTTT	CASSPIGTRRTGELFF
-	TRBV7-8	TRBJ2-2	TRBD2	15	TGTGCCAGCAGCTTGACTAGCGGGGGGGCCGGGGAGCTGTTTTTT	CASSLTSGGAGELFF
-	TRBV19	TRBJ2-1	TRBD2	15	TGTGCCAGTAGTATCGGACGGGAGGGATACAATGAGCAGTTCTTC	CASSIGREGYNEQFF
-	TRBV4-1	TRBJ2-5	TRBD2	14	TGCGCCAGCCGGGGCAGCGGGAGAGGGGAGACCCAGTACTTC	CASRGSGRGETQYF